These T cell receptor beta chains were read from a single sample in a study of blood T cell repertoires in COVID-19. Profiled with immunoSEQ multiplex PCR; TCRdb holds only in-frame clones, not every one. The repertoire includes 200,000 to 250,000 clones, about 90% of them detected once, and around 0.84% sits in the top ten. Sequencing used peripheral blood. These TCRs come from a man aged 60-69 years with COVID-19, enrolled during active disease. CDR3s include the opening cysteine and the closing phenylalanine or tryptophan. D genes are given only for firm matches. The size entry is marked missing in some rows and otherwise reads once, few, many or a size class.

cdr3_aa cdr3_nt j_call v_call d_call clone_size
CASFGTSGSRDTQYF TGTGCCAGCTTCGGGACTAGCGGGAGTCGAGATACGCAGTATTTT TRBJ2-3 TRBV27 TRBD2 .
CASSSGSGGRLRETQYF TGCGCCAGCAGCTCCGGTAGCGGGGGGCGGTTGAGGGAGACCCAGTACTTC TRBJ2-5 TRBV5-1 TRBD2 .
CASSLAAGSSYEQYF TGCGCCAGCAGCTTGGCCGCGGGGAGCTCCTACGAGCAGTACTTC TRBJ2-7 TRBV5-1 . .
CASSEPSGRYEQYF TGTGCCAGCAGTGAGCCTAGCGGGAGATACGAGCAGTACTTC TRBJ2-7 TRBV2 TRBD2 .
CASSPPGTDTQYF TGTGCCAGCAGTCCACCGGGCACAGATACGCAGTATTTT TRBJ2-3 TRBV6-5 . .
CASHLPSGRASSTGELFF TGTGCCAGCCACCTTCCTAGCGGGAGGGCCTCGAGCACCGGGGAGCTGTTTTTT TRBJ2-2 TRBV28 TRBD2 .
CASSESLDSQYNSPLHF TGCGCCAGCAGTGAGTCGCTGGACAGTCAATATAATTCACCCCTCCACTTT TRBJ1-6 TRBV10-2 . few
CASSLRQVGRDEQFF TGTGCCAGCAGCCTCCGGCAGGTCGGCCGTGATGAGCAGTTCTTC TRBJ2-1 TRBV7-3 . .
CASSDASGGRTGELFF TGCGCCAGCAGTGATGCTAGCGGGGGCCGCACCGGGGAGCTGTTTTTT TRBJ2-2 TRBV10-1 TRBD2 once
CASSTHYRNTEAFF TGTGCCAGTAGTACCCATTACAGAAACACTGAAGCTTTCTTT TRBJ1-1 TRBV19 . .
CASSHRQGAGGELFF TGTGCCAGCAGCCACCGACAGGGGGCTGGCGGGGAGCTGTTTTTT TRBJ2-2 TRBV3-1/TRBV3-2 TRBD1 .
CASRIGGLGYGYTF TGTGCCAGCAGGATAGGGGGCTTGGGCTATGGCTACACCTTC TRBJ1-2 TRBV28 TRBD1 .
CASSLDTSGNIVRTGELFF TGTGCCAGCAGCTTAGACACTAGCGGGAATATAGTCAGGACCGGGGAGCTGTTTTTT TRBJ2-2 TRBV7-8 TRBD2 .
CASSLTSWGHGEKLFF TGCGCCAGCAGCTTGACTTCCTGGGGGCATGGTGAAAAACTGTTTTTT TRBJ1-4 TRBV5-1 . once
CASSRRGGIGDYGYTF TGTGCCAGTAGTCGTAGGGGGGGGATTGGCGACTATGGCTACACCTTC TRBJ1-2 TRBV19 . .
CASREGRGNYGYTF TGTGCCAGCAGGGAGGGAAGGGGTAACTATGGCTACACCTTC TRBJ1-2 TRBV2 . .
CASSQGQNTGELFF TGTGCCAGCTCACAGGGACAGAACACCGGGGAGCTGTTTTTT TRBJ2-2 TRBV18 . .
CASSLEGVAGGRNNEQFF TGTGCCAGCAGCTTAGAAGGGGTAGCGGGAGGCCGGAACAATGAGCAGTTCTTC TRBJ2-1 TRBV13 TRBD2 .
CASDRYPYNEQFF TGTGCCAGCGATAGATATCCATACAATGAGCAGTTCTTC TRBJ2-1 TRBV21-1 . .
CASSQDIRTGTGANYGYTF TGCGCCAGCAGCCAAGATATCCGAACCGGGACAGGGGCGAACTATGGCTACACCTTC TRBJ1-2 TRBV4-1 TRBD1 .
CASSLRQLPGTTIYF TGTGCCAGCAGTTTAAGGCAGCTCCCGGGAACCACCATATATTTT TRBJ1-3 TRBV28 . .
CASSSDRVASGNTIYF TGTGCCAGCAGTTCTGACAGGGTTGCTTCTGGAAACACCATATATTTT TRBJ1-3 TRBV6-5 TRBD1 .
CATSRPGQTYSYNEQFF TGTGCCACCAGCAGGCCGGGACAGACGTACTCCTACAATGAGCAGTTCTTC TRBJ2-1 TRBV15 TRBD1 once
CASSTEQVLVAKNIQYF TGTGCCAGTAGTACAGAACAAGTGCTCGTAGCCAAAAACATTCAGTACTTC TRBJ2-4 TRBV19 . .
CASSQVTGNTGELFF TGCGCCAGCAGCCAAGTCACAGGAAACACCGGGGAGCTGTTTTTT TRBJ2-2 TRBV4-1 . .
CASSPRRGTEETQYF TGTGCCAGCTCACCTCGACGTGGGACAGAAGAGACCCAGTACTTC TRBJ2-5 TRBV18 TRBD1 .
CASRSGQPSNQPQHF TGTGCCAGCAGATCGGGTCAACCGAGCAATCAGCCCCAGCATTTT TRBJ1-5 TRBV27 . .
CASSLEGAKGNTIYF TGCGCCAGCAGCTTGGAGGGGGCGAAGGGAAACACCATATATTTT TRBJ1-3 TRBV5-1 TRBD1 .
CASSDRAGNSPLHF TGTGCCAGCAGTGACAGGGCAGGGAATTCACCCCTCCACTTT TRBJ1-6 TRBV6-4 . .
CSVAGTDTQYF TGCAGCGTTGCAGGCACAGATACGCAGTATTTT TRBJ2-3 TRBV29-1 . once
CAISYTLGRMNTEAFF TGTGCCATCAGTTACACCCTTGGCCGTATGAACACTGAAGCTTTCTTT TRBJ1-1 TRBV10-3 . .
CASSAAQGSNYGYTF TGTGCCAGCAGCGCCGCGCAGGGTTCTAACTATGGCTACACCTTC TRBJ1-2 TRBV9 . .
CASSPLGVGTGELFF TGTGCCAGCAGCCCCCTCGGGGTTGGCACCGGGGAGCTGTTTTTT TRBJ2-2 TRBV9 . .
CASAQGIYEQYF TGTGCTAGTGCTCAGGGAATTTACGAGCAGTACTTC TRBJ2-7 TRBV12-5 . .
CASSLGQGARRTDTQYF TGTGCCAGCAGCCTAGGACAGGGGGCGCGAAGAACAGATACGCAGTATTTT TRBJ2-3 TRBV7-8 TRBD1 once
CASSFTGTGYNEQFF TGTGCCAGCAGTTTTACAGGGACGGGGTACAATGAGCAGTTCTTC TRBJ2-1 TRBV28 . once
CASSHPITRTGFKKLFF TGCGCCAGCAGCCACCCAATAACCCGGACAGGGTTCAAAAAACTGTTTTTT TRBJ1-4 TRBV4-1 TRBD1 .
CASSFLAGRTDTQYF TGCGCCAGCAGCTTCCTAGCGGGGCGCACAGATACGCAGTATTTT TRBJ2-3 TRBV5-1 TRBD2 .
CAWDHRGHTEAFF TGTGCCTGGGACCACAGGGGGCATACTGAAGCTTTCTTT TRBJ1-1 TRBV30 TRBD1 .
CASSQGITGSYSNQPQHF TGTGCCAGTAGCCAAGGGATTACAGGGAGCTATAGCAATCAGCCCCAGCATTTT TRBJ1-5 TRBV19 . once
CASSSDRGPLYEQFF TGTGCCAGCAGCTCCGACAGGGGGCCTCTATATGAGCAGTTCTTC TRBJ2-1 TRBV6-2/TRBV6-3 TRBD1 .
CASSLAPTQAYEQYF TGTGCCAGCAGCCTCGCCCCCACTCAAGCCTACGAGCAGTACTTC TRBJ2-7 TRBV5-5 . .
CASAPGTGRYEQYF TGTGCCAGTGCCCCCGGGACAGGGAGGTACGAGCAGTACTTC TRBJ2-7 TRBV6-5 TRBD1 once
CSASSREFPYEQYF TGCAGTGCTAGTTCTAGGGAGTTCCCCTACGAGCAGTACTTC TRBJ2-7 TRBV20-1 . .
CASSQDFTDYNEQFF TGTGCCAGCAGCCAAGACTTCACAGACTACAATGAGCAGTTCTTC TRBJ2-1 TRBV4-2 . .